The entry that follows covers one T cell receptor beta chain sequence. What it binds is unknown. The assay was immunoSEQ multiplex PCR, and TCRdb's table has in-frame clones only and misses some. Here the sample spans just under 100,000 clones, approximately 88% being singletons. All trial patients relapsed after autologous stem cell transplantation. The data are from a study of PD-1 blockade in classical Hodgkin lymphoma. Trimming removed 7 bases at V and 4 bases at J, with 13 bases between. The germline V gene has CDR1 LNHDA and CDR2 SQIVND (reference sequence). This CDR3 has 14 amino acids. Regarding the study as a whole: By C4D1, diversity of CD4+ TCRs had risen significantly, whereas that of CD8+ TCRs had not.

The clonotype comes from a human donor with classical Hodgkin lymphoma. This sample comprised peripheral blood mononuclear cells (PBMCs), obtained at baseline. The chain is built from TRBV19 and TRBJ2-2, with D perhaps matching TRBD1 or TRBD2 (5 bases each). This CDR3 reads CASMVGVLTGELFF. The CDR3 DNA reads TGTGCCAGTATGGTGGGGGTTCTCACCGGGGAGCTGTTTTTT.